What follows are 20 T cell receptor beta chains derived from one specimen sequenced in a study of molecular identifiers for immune sequencing clone quantification. TCRdb reprocessed the PCR reads via MiXCR and lists one record per CDR3 protein. The data hold approximately 680,000 distinct CDR3 sequences, with 25% observed a single time. The sequenced sample was naive CD8+ T cells from blood, with Jurkat cell RNA spiked in. Noted subset: FACS-sorted CD8+CD4-CCR7+CD45RA+ naive T cells. The origin of the receptors is a human donor in good health. Some libraries in this study had Jurkat cell RNA spiked in.

This clonotype turned up a few times. The chain combines TRBV6-5 with TRBJ2-7; TRBD1 agrees at 9 bases. Per the germline V gene, CDR1 is MNHEY and CDR2 is SVGAGI. V lost 5 bases and J lost 7; bases outside the gene matches: 18. This CDR3 has 17 residues. The CDR3 DNA is TGTGCCAGCAGTGGGGACAGGGTGACTCGAGATTTGGGGGAGCAGTACTTC. Its translation: CASSGDRVTRDLGEQYF.

The chain recombines TRBV20-1 with TRBJ2-7; D gene uncertain. The CDR3 is 15 amino acids. The V and J ends lost 2 bases and 9 bases respectively, with 23 bases between them. Germline values: CDR1 DFQATT, CDR2 SNEGSKA (reference sequence). CDR3 DNA sequence: TGCAGTGCTAGACCTCTTTATGGCAGTACCCTCGGGCAGTACTTC. The encoded protein is CSARPLYGSTLGQYF.

This clonotype showed up just a few times. The chain recombines TRBV7-8 with TRBJ2-3; TRBD2 is a possible D gene (7 bases). The CDR3 runs 15 residues. CDR1 is SGHVS and CDR2 is FQNEAQ in the germline V gene. Trimming took 11 bases from V and 6 from J, leaving 24 bases between them. The CDR3 loop is CAPSWGGGRADTQYF. In nucleotides, the CDR3 is TGTGCCCCCAGCTGGGGGGGGGGCAGGGCGGATACGCAGTATTTT.

For this clonotype: It may be a read error: a sequence one base away is much more abundant. The V call is TRBV27, the J call TRBJ1-1, with D possibly being TRBD1 (6 bases). CDR3 size: 14 residues. Germline lookup yields CDR1 MNHEY and CDR2 SMNVEV (reference sequence). CDR3 region: CASSFGQSATEAIF. The CDR3 region has the DNA TGTGCCAGCAGTTTCGGACAGTCCGCCACTGAAGCTATCTTT.

Note on this clonotype: Just one base apart from a much larger clone, this may be a read error. It is likely a read error, because the conserved phenylalanine at the end of the CDR3 is missing. V is TRBV20-1 and J is TRBJ1-1; D remains ambiguous. Per germline, CDR1 DFQATT and CDR2 SNEGSKA (reference sequence). The germline V and J ends were trimmed by 1 base and 8 bases, with 14 bases remaining between them. The CDR3 consists of 13 residues. CDR3: CSARGLDRSEAFI. The CDR3 bases are TGCAGTGCTAGAGGTCTGGACCGTTCGGAAGCTTTCATT.

A few counts support this clonotype. CDR3 sequence reads: CASSQDRSGAGTGELFF. The DNA of the CDR3 is TGCGCCAGCAGCCAAGATCGTTCGGGGGCGGGCACCGGGGAGCTGTTTTTT. The V gene is TRBV4-3, the J gene TRBJ2-2; D may match TRBD1 or TRBD2 (6 bases each). This CDR3 is built from 17 residues. The V end was cut by 0 bases, the J end by 4 bases, with 15 bases between. Per the germline V gene, CDR1 is LGHNA and CDR2 is YSLEER.

This clonotype was recorded many times. The V gene is TRBV5-4, the J gene TRBJ1-5; possibly TRBD1 for D (5 bases). The CDR3 contains 14 residues. CDR1 and CDR2 from the germline V gene are SGHNT and YYREEE (reference sequence). V was trimmed by 3 bases and J by 2 bases, leaving 9 bases between them. In DNA form, the CDR3 reads TGTGCCAGCAGCTCGGGGCCGGGCAATCAGCCCCAGCATTTT. It is translated as CASSSGPGNQPQHF.

The V call is TRBV4-3, the J call TRBJ1-5, with D perhaps matching TRBD1 (5 bases). The CDR3 length is 16 residues. The V and J ends lost 0 bases and 7 bases respectively, with 16 bases between them. Germline lookup yields CDR1 LGHNA and CDR2 YSLEER. The CDR3 spells CASSQDAAGREQPQHF. Written as DNA, the CDR3 is TGCGCCAGCAGCCAAGATGCGGCGGGGCGCGAACAGCCCCAGCATTTT.

As regards this clonotype: One end of the junction fails to match germline, which may point to a read error. The chain has TRBV20-1 and TRBJ2-3; a weak D match, TRBD1 (5 bases). CDR1 is DFQATT, CDR2 SNEGSKA, per germline (reference sequence). This CDR3 has 12 amino acids. The chain's CDR3 is CSAPGYTGTQYF. The CDR3 DNA sequence: TGCAGTGCTCCCGGATACACAGGTACGCAGTATTTT.

On this clonotype: The final CDR3 position lacks the conserved phenylalanine or tryptophan, pointing to a likely read error. For the CDR3, the DNA is TGTGCCAGCAGTTTGGCGGGAGGGCCCTACGAGCAGTACCTC. Its protein is CASSLAGGPYEQYL. The rearrangement joins TRBV27 to TRBJ2-7; 9 positions agree with TRBD2. Germline CDR1 is MNHEY and CDR2 is SMNVEV (reference sequence). The CDR3 loop spans 14 amino acids. After removal of 3 bases from V and 2 bases from J, the junction contained 2 bases not matched to a gene.

This clonotype appeared a few times. This chain joins TRBV6-5 and TRBJ1-1, with D possibly being TRBD1 (5 bases). CDR1 MNHEY and CDR2 SVGAGI come from the germline V gene. V was shortened by 0 bases and J by 5 bases, with 10 bases between the two germline ends. The CDR3 contains 14 residues. The CDR3 sequence is CASSYSTGTTEAFF. In DNA form, the CDR3 reads TGTGCCAGCAGTTACTCGACCGGGACGACTGAAGCTTTCTTT.

Many counts were recorded for this clonotype. This chain uses TRBV12-3 or TRBV12-4 with TRBJ2-3, with 7 positions matching TRBD2. V lost 10 bases to trimming and J lost 1 base; unmatched junction nucleotides: 14. CDR3 length equals 16 residues. CDR3 protein: CATKSLVGGGTDTQYF. The CDR3 DNA reads as TGTGCCACCAAGTCCCTTGTGGGGGGGGGCACAGATACGCAGTATTTT.

This clonotype has more than one count but fewer than ten. The J gene is TRBJ2-7, the V gene TRBV20-1, with 8 positions matching TRBD1. V lost 1 base to trimming and J lost 4 bases; unmatched junction nucleotides: 9. The CDR3 covers 15 residues. Germline V lookup: CDR1 DFQATT, CDR2 SNEGSKA (reference sequence). CDR3 DNA: TGCAGTGCTAGAGCGGGTCAGGGGGCGCCTTACGAGCAGTACTTC. It is translated as CSARAGQGAPYEQYF.

In this sample, this clonotype turned up a few times. This rearrangement joins TRBV27 to TRBJ2-1; D is uncertain. V was shortened by 0 bases and J by 4 bases, with 13 bases between the two germline ends. Germline V gene data show CDR1 as MNHEY and CDR2 as SMNVEV (reference sequence). The CDR3 covers 16 residues. The CDR3 bases are TGTGCCAGCAGTTTATCGTGGGCAGAGACGTACAATGAGCAGTTCTTC. Encoded protein: CASSLSWAETYNEQFF.

Only a few counts were recorded for this clonotype. A junction end diverges from the germline sequence, so it may reflect a read error. The gene calls are TRBV7-2 and TRBJ2-3, with 8 bases that match TRBD2. The CDR3 runs to 15 residues. Germline assignment: CDR1 SGHTA and CDR2 FQGNSA. The CDR3 sequence is CASSPGLAGTATQYF. CDR3 bases: TGTGCCAGCAGCCCAGGCCTAGCGGGCACAGCTACGCAGTATTTT. Drawing the rest from reference TRBV7-2 and TRBJ2-3, the complete variable domain is GAGVSQSPSNKVTEKGKDVELRCDPISGHTALYWYRQSLGQGLEFLIYFQGNSAPDKSGLPSDRFSAERTGGSVSTLTIQRTQQEDSAVYLCASSPGLAGTATQYFGPGTRLTVL.

On this clonotype itself: A clone one base away is much larger, so this may be a read error. This rearrangement joins TRBV10-3 to TRBJ2-7; 8 nucleotides line up with TRBD2. The germline CDR1 and CDR2 sequences are ENHRY and SYGVKD. The CDR3 length is 12 residues. With V trimmed by 8 bases and J by 2 bases, 2 bases remained unmatched. The CDR3, as DNA: TGTGCCATCCCGCGGGGGGCCTACGAGCAGTACTTC. Its translation: CAIPRGAYEQYF.

For this clonotype: Germline and junction disagree at one end, which may indicate a read error. The chain joins TRBV12-3 or TRBV12-4 to TRBJ2-3; D gene ambiguous. CDR3 length: 16 residues. CDR3 nucleotide sequence: TGTGCCAGCAGCCACACACATGGGGAAATCACATATACGCAGTATTTT. It codes for CASSHTHGEITYTQYF.

This clonotype was found a few times. This chain connects TRBV20-1 to TRBJ1-1; D call uncertain. CDR1 DFQATT and CDR2 SNEGSKA come from the germline V gene (reference sequence). V was shortened by 0 bases and J by 8 bases, with 7 bases between the two germline ends. The CDR3 sequence is 11 residues long. CDR3 residues: CSARDIMEAFF. CDR3 DNA sequence: TGCAGTGCTAGAGATATAATGGAAGCTTTCTTT.

Worth noting for this clonotype: Possible read error: a much larger clone is one base away. The chain employs TRBV9 and TRBJ2-3, with 8 bases that match TRBD1. The CDR3 is 16 amino acids. J lost 5 bases, V lost 3 bases, and 11 bases had no gene match. Germline V CDR1 and CDR2: SGDLS, YYNGEE. Here the CDR3 DNA reads TGTGCCAGCAGCGGGGACCAGGGGGCCTTTCTAGATACGCAGTATTTT. As protein: CASSGDQGAFLDTQYF.

A few counts support this clonotype. The rearrangement joins TRBV12-5 to TRBJ2-3; 7 bases are a match to TRBD1. Germline V CDR1 and CDR2: LGHNT, FRNRAP. There are 12 residues in the CDR3. With V trimmed by 3 bases and J by 6 bases, 0 bases remained unmatched. The CDR3 here is CASGFRGDTQYF. For the CDR3, the DNA is TGTGCTAGTGGTTTCAGGGGGGATACGCAGTATTTT.